Listed here are 27 T cell receptor beta chains from one sample, sequenced in a study of blood T cell repertoires in COVID-19. Profiling relied on immunoSEQ multiplex PCR, and the TCRdb table lists in-frame clones only, not all of them. The repertoire has approximately 190,000 clones, just under 85% of them found once; the top ten carry roughly 5.3%. Sequenced input: peripheral blood. These receptors were collected from a woman in her 70s with active or convalescent COVID-19.

The chain couples TRBV30 to TRBJ2-4; 10 nucleotides line up with TRBD2. The V gene's germline CDR1 is GTSNPN and CDR2 SVGIG (reference sequence). The CDR3 length is 14 residues. The junction had 4 bases not matched to a gene; V was cut back by 0 bases and J by 8 bases. Here the CDR3 reads CAWSVSGRRDIQYF. DNA for the CDR3: TGTGCCTGGAGTGTTAGCGGGAGGAGAGACATTCAGTACTTC.

V and J are TRBV2 and TRBJ1-3, with D possibly being TRBD1 (5 bases). This CDR3 is 15 amino acids long. The V and J ends lost 4 bases and 1 base respectively, with 11 bases between them. CDR1 is SNHLY, CDR2 FYNNEI, per germline. CDR3 nucleotides: TGTGCCAGCAGTGTAGCGGGGCAGTCTGGAAACACCATATATTTT. Protein product: CASSVAGQSGNTIYF.

The table lists this clone with many counts. The chain links TRBV10-2 to TRBJ2-1, with TRBD2 matching 10 bases. V lost 0 bases to trimming and J lost 12 bases; unmatched junction nucleotides: 17. CDR1 is WSHSY and CDR2 is SAAADI in the germline V gene. CDR3 length: 18 amino acids. CDR3 sequence reads: CASSESTGGLAGVSRQFF. Here the CDR3 DNA reads TGCGCCAGCAGTGAGTCCACTGGGGGGCTAGCGGGAGTTTCGCGGCAGTTCTTC.

This rearrangement joins TRBV3-1 (or the pseudogene TRBV3-2) to TRBJ2-1; D remains unclear. The CDR3 is 12 amino acids. V was shortened by 1 base and J by 12 bases, with 10 bases between the two germline ends. CDR1 and CDR2 from the germline V gene are LGHDT and YNNKEL (reference sequence). The CDR3 DNA follows: TGTGCCAGCAGCCAAGGCTCCGCCGGGCAGTTCTTC. Translating gives CASSQGSAGQFF.

A few counts support this clone. The chain has TRBV2 and TRBJ1-4; TRBD1 agrees at 8 bases. Trimming took 5 bases from V and 5 from J; bases not matched to a gene: 7. Germline-derived CDR1 and CDR2 are SNHLY and FYNNEI. This CDR3 has 15 residues. The CDR3 DNA is TGTGCCAGCAGTCTACAGGGGGATAGGAATGAAAAACTGTTTTTT. Translating it yields CASSLQGDRNEKLFF. The variable domain in full, completed from reference TRBV2 and TRBJ1-4, reads EPEVTQTPSHQVTQMGQEVILRCVPISNHLYFYWYRQILGQKVEFLVSFYNNEISEKSEIFDDQFSVERPDGSNFTLKIRSTKLEDSAMYFCASSLQGDRNEKLFFGSGTQLSVL.

J is TRBJ1-1 and V is TRBV25-1, with no clear D. Per germline, CDR1 MGHDK and CDR2 SYGVNS. The germline V and J ends were trimmed by 4 bases and 4 bases, with 16 bases remaining between them. The CDR3 spans 15 residues. Written as DNA, the CDR3 is TGTGCCAGCAGTGTACTTACGGGTCGTACCACTGAAGCTTTCTTT. Translating it yields CASSVLTGRTTEAFF.

The gene calls are TRBV2 and TRBJ2-3; D may be TRBD1 (6 bases). This CDR3 spans 15 amino acids. CDR1 and CDR2 from the germline V gene are SNHLY and FYNNEI. Trimming stripped 4 bases from V and 0 bases from J, with 11 bases between. The CDR3 nucleotides read TGTGCCAGCAGTGCCTACAGGGTTAGCACAGATACGCAGTATTTT. This codes for CASSAYRVSTDTQYF.

The rearrangement links TRBV27 to TRBJ2-1; 14 bases are shared with TRBD2. J was trimmed by 2 bases and V by 5 bases; bases with no gene match: 8. The CDR3 loop spans 18 amino acids. The germline gives CDR1 MNHEY, CDR2 SMNVEV (reference sequence). The CDR3 protein is CASSPGLAGGTPYNEQFF. In nucleotides, the CDR3 is TGTGCCAGCAGTCCCGGACTAGCGGGAGGAACCCCCTACAATGAGCAGTTCTTC.

The gene calls are TRBV27 and TRBJ2-7; D is perhaps TRBD1 (6 bases). Between the trimmed V and J ends, which lost 4 bases and 1 base, there was a span of 14 bases. The germline V gene has CDR1 MNHEY and CDR2 SMNVEV (reference sequence). The CDR3 extends over 15 amino acids. Written as DNA, the CDR3 is TGTGCCAGCAGTTCCTTGACAGGTCTATCCTACGAGCAGTACTTC. Translated, it gives CASSSLTGLSYEQYF.

This chain links TRBV10-3 with TRBJ2-1, with 8 bases aligning to TRBD2. J lost 0 bases, V lost 6 bases, and 4 bases had no gene match. CDR1 is ENHRY and CDR2 is SYGVKD in the germline V gene. The CDR3 spans 15 residues. CDR3 in DNA: TGTGCCATCAGCCCCGGGACTAGCTCCTACAATGAGCAGTTCTTC. It codes for CAISPGTSSYNEQFF.

The gene calls are TRBV6-5 and TRBJ1-4; D unclear. The ends were cut back, 2 bases at V and 3 bases at J, with 10 bases in the middle. CDR3 length: 15 amino acids. Germline assignment: CDR1 MNHEY and CDR2 SVGAGI. The CDR3 loop reads CASSYMSIPNEKLFF. The CDR3 DNA follows: TGTGCCAGCAGTTACATGAGCATACCTAATGAAAAACTGTTTTTT.

The chain couples TRBV24-1 to TRBJ1-5; D unresolved. With 3 bases removed from V and 4 bases from J, the gap between germline ends came to 6 bases. The CDR3 has 13 residues. Germline V lookup: CDR1 KGHDR, CDR2 SFDVKD. In nucleotides, the CDR3 is TGTGCCACCAGTGATAGAGGGAATCAGCCCCAGCATTTT. Encoded protein: CATSDRGNQPQHF.

V gene TRBV27 combines with J gene TRBJ1-2; maybe TRBD1 (6 bases). This CDR3 is built from 16 residues. From germline, CDR1 is MNHEY and CDR2 SMNVEV (reference sequence). V was trimmed by 5 bases and J by 2 bases, leaving 18 bases between them. CDR3 region: CASSPSYRVGNYGYTF. CDR3 in DNA: TGTGCCAGCAGTCCCAGCTACAGGGTGGGCAACTATGGCTACACCTTC.

The chain uses TRBV28 and TRBJ1-2, with D maybe TRBD1 (6 bases). This CDR3 is 14 amino acids long. Germline loops: CDR1 MDHEN, CDR2 SYDVKM. Trimming shortened V by 7 bases and J by 7 bases, and 19 bases separated the two germline ends. The CDR3 coding sequence is TGTGCCAGCACCCACCCACGGGGGGCGGGTGGCTACACCTTC. This translates into CASTHPRGAGGYTF.

DNA for the CDR3: TGTGCCAGCAGCTCCATACTTCTAGCGGGAGGGCGGAGCGGGGAGCTGTTTTTT. Protein product: CASSSILLAGGRSGELFF. V and J are TRBV7-2 and TRBJ2-2; TRBD2 agrees at 12 bases. The CDR3 totals 18 residues. The junction had 13 bases not matched to a gene; V was cut back by 4 bases and J by 7 bases. Germline lookup yields CDR1 SGHTA and CDR2 FQGNSA.

The chain employs TRBV19 and TRBJ1-2; 7 nucleotides match TRBD1. V shed 4 bases, J shed 1 base, and the junction held 0 bases outside the gene matches. Germline V lookup: CDR1 LNHDA, CDR2 SQIVND (reference sequence). The CDR3 sequence is 13 residues long. The chain's CDR3 is CASSNRGNYGYTF. CDR3 DNA: TGTGCCAGTAGTAACAGGGGTAACTATGGCTACACCTTC.

This clone was seen a single time. The CDR3 spells CASSPRAGSSYNEQFF. CDR3 nucleotides: TGCGCCAGCAGCCCTCGGGCCGGGAGCTCCTACAATGAGCAGTTCTTC. This chain joins TRBV5-1 and TRBJ2-1; D is perhaps TRBD2 (6 bases). In germline, CDR1 is SGHRS, CDR2 YFSETQ. Trimming took 4 bases from V and 0 from J, leaving 14 bases between them. The CDR3 contains 16 residues. Using reference TRBV5-1 and TRBJ2-1 for the parts outside the CDR3, the full variable domain is KAGVTQTPRYLIKTRGQQVTLSCSPISGHRSVSWYQQTPGQGLQFLFEYFSETQRNKGNFPGRFSGRQFSNSRSEMNVSTLELGDSALYLCASSPRAGSSYNEQFFGPGTRLTVL.

The table lists this clone with a count of one. This same CDR3 is encoded by further DNA sequences in the sample. V is TRBV19 and J is TRBJ1-1, with TRBD1 matching 8 bases. Trimming removed 6 bases from V and 1 base from J; junction bases left unmatched: 4. The length of the CDR3 is 14 residues. CDR1 and CDR2 from the germline V gene are LNHDA and SQIVND (reference sequence). The DNA of the CDR3 is TGTGCCAGTAGCTGGGGACAGGCGAACACTGAAGCTTTCTTT. It is translated as CASSWGQANTEAFF. The full variable domain, its missing parts supplied by reference TRBV19 and TRBJ1-1, is DGGITQSPKYLFRKEGQNVTLSCEQNLNHDAMYWYRQDPGQGLRLIYYSQIVNDFQKGDIAEGYSVSREKKESFPLTVTSAQKNPTAFYLCASSWGQANTEAFFGQGTRLTVV.

This rearrangement joins TRBV6-5 to TRBJ2-7; D is perhaps TRBD2 (6 bases). The CDR3 is 13 amino acids. The V gene's germline CDR1 is MNHEY and CDR2 SVGAGI. V was cut by 8 bases and J by 3 bases, with 14 bases left in between. CDR3 DNA sequence: TGTGCCAGCTCGGGAGACGCAGACTACGAGCAGTACTTC. It encodes CASSGDADYEQYF.

This chain connects TRBV30 to TRBJ1-5; D is undetermined. Germline values: CDR1 GTSNPN, CDR2 SVGIG (reference sequence). Trimming left V 1 base short and J 3 bases short, with 10 bases between. The CDR3 runs 14 residues. CDR3 residues: CAWSDSNSNQPQHF. The CDR3 bases are TGTGCCTGGAGTGATTCAAATTCCAATCAGCCCCAGCATTTT.

CDR3: CASSLDVVAGLKGEQFF. DNA for the CDR3: TGTGCCAGCAGCTTAGATGTCGTAGCGGGCCTAAAGGGTGAGCAGTTCTTC. The rearrangement links TRBV11-3 to TRBJ2-1, with 7 nucleotides matching TRBD2. The germline V gene encodes CDR1 SGHNT and CDR2 YENEEA. This CDR3 comprises 17 residues. With V trimmed by 0 bases and J by 9 bases, 14 bases remained unmatched. Full variable domain (remainder filled in from reference TRBV11-3 and TRBJ2-1): EAGVVQSPRYKIIEKKQPVAFWCNPISGHNTLYWYLQNLGQGPELLIRYENEEAVDDSQLPKDRFSAERLKGVDSTLKIQPAELGDSAVYLCASSLDVVAGLKGEQFFGPGTRLTVL.

The rearrangement links TRBV6-6 to TRBJ1-1; perhaps TRBD1 as D (5 bases). The V and J ends lost 0 bases and 7 bases respectively, with 15 bases between them. This CDR3 comprises 15 residues. Germline V gene lookup returns CDR1 MNHNY and CDR2 SVGAGI (reference sequence). The CDR3 region has the DNA TGTGCCAGCAGTTACTCGGGGGGACGGAGGGGTGAAGCTTTCTTT. Its protein product is CASSYSGGRRGEAFF.

The table lists this clone with a count of one. Here the CDR3 reads CASSRGWGNTEAFF. The CDR3 nucleotides are TGTGCCAGCAGCCGAGGGTGGGGGAACACTGAAGCTTTCTTT. The chain joins TRBV7-9 to TRBJ1-1; no reliable D call. Trimming took off 5 bases at V and 1 base at J, with 11 bases between the two ends. The CDR3 has 14 amino acids. CDR1 and CDR2 from the germline V gene are SEHNR and FQNEAQ (reference sequence). The whole variable domain, remainder taken from reference TRBV7-9 and TRBJ1-1, is DTGVSQNPRHKITKRGQNVTFRCDPISEHNRLYWYRQTLGQGPEFLTYFQNEAQLEKSRLLSDRFSAERPKGSFSTLEIQRTEQGDSAMYLCASSRGWGNTEAFFGQGTRLTVV.

The V and J genes are TRBV3-1 (or the pseudogene TRBV3-2) and TRBJ2-1; unclear D gene. In germline, CDR1 is LGHDT, CDR2 YNNKEL (reference sequence). The CDR3 runs to 12 residues. V was pared by 4 bases and J by 1 base, with 2 bases between. Written as DNA, the CDR3 is TGTGCCAGCAGCCCGTCCTACAATGAGCAGTTCTTC. This sequence encodes CASSPSYNEQFF.

This clone was detected once. J is TRBJ1-2 and V is TRBV18, with 7 nucleotides matching TRBD1. Germline-derived CDR1 and CDR2 are KGHSH and LQKENI. The V gene end was trimmed by 0 bases and the J gene end by 5 bases; junction bases not matched to a gene: 9. The length of the CDR3 is 16 residues. The CDR3 region is CASSPPNDRVNYGYTF. The CDR3 DNA follows: TGTGCCAGCTCACCACCCAATGACAGGGTGAATTATGGCTACACCTTC.

The rearrangement links TRBV7-6 to TRBJ1-6; D not certain. With 1 base removed from V and 10 bases from J, the gap between germline ends came to 14 bases. The germline gives CDR1 SGHVS, CDR2 FNYEAQ. The CDR3 runs to 15 residues. The CDR3 DNA is TGTGCCAGCAGCTTAGGCACGGGTGAAGGATCACCCCTCCACTTT. Amino acids: CASSLGTGEGSPLHF.

The chain couples TRBV10-3 to TRBJ1-1, with D unresolved. Germline V gives CDR1 ENHRY, CDR2 SYGVKD. The germline V and J ends were trimmed by 3 bases and 5 bases, with 13 bases remaining between them. The CDR3 loop spans 14 amino acids. CDR3 nucleotide sequence: TGTGCCATCAGTGAAAGTGGAGGGCGAACTGAAGCTTTCTTT. Amino acid sequence: CAISESGGRTEAFF.